The TCR beta chain described here comes from a study of T-cell reconstitution after alpha-beta-depleted transplantation in children. Regarding the study as a whole: Diversity and T-cell counts at one year after transplant derived mostly from new T cells. After transplant, at about two months, alpha-beta T cells were reportedly derived from several hundred expanded graft clones. Some patients owed their high day-60 TCRbeta diversity to surviving recipient T cells and thymic progenitors.

Remarks on this clonotype: Its specificity is not known.

This CDR3 is 15 amino acids long. V was pared by 5 bases and J by 0 bases, with 11 bases between. The germline CDR1 and CDR2 sequences are SGHTA and FQGNSA. The authors prepared the TCRbeta library with unique molecular identifiers. One entry per CDR3 protein, called by TCRdb with MiXCR from the PCR reads. The profile shows some 100,000 distinct CDR3 sequences, roughly a quarter of them singletons. Sequenced here: PBMCs, sampled before TCRalphabeta/CD19-depleted stem cell transplant. The clonotype originates from a boy aged 2 to 9 with acute lymphoblastic leukemia, due to receive a stem cell transplant. V and J are TRBV7-2 and TRBJ2-1, with D perhaps matching TRBD1 (7 bases). Written as DNA, the CDR3 is TGTGCCAGCAGCCGCGGGACAGTCTCCTACAATGAGCAGTTCTTC. Protein sequence: CASSRGTVSYNEQFF. Full variable domain (rest looked up from reference TRBV7-2 and TRBJ2-1): GAGVSQSPSNKVTEKGKDVELRCDPISGHTALYWYRQSLGQGLEFLIYFQGNSAPDKSGLPSDRFSAERTGGSVSTLTIQRTQQEDSAVYLCASSRGTVSYNEQFFGPGTRLTVL.